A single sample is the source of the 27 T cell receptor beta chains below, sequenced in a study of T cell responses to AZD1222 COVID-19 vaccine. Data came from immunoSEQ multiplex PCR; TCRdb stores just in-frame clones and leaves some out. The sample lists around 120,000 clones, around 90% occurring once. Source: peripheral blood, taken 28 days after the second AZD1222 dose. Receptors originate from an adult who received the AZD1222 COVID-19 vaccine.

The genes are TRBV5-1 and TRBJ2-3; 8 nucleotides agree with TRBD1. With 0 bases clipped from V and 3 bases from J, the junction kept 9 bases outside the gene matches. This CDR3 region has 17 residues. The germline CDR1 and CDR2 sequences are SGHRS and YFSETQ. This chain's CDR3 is CASSLAGTGGLTDTQYF. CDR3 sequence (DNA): TGCGCCAGCAGCTTGGCCGGAACAGGGGGTTTAACAGATACGCAGTATTTT.

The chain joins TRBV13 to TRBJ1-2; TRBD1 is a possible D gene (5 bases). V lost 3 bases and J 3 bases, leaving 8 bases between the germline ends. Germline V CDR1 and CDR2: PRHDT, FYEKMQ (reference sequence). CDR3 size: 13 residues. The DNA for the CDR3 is TGTGCCAGCAGCTTCGGGACGGACTATGGCTACACCTTC. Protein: CASSFGTDYGYTF. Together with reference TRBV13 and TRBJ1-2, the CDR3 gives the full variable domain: AAGVIQSPRHLIKEKRETATLKCYPIPRHDTVYWYQQGPGQDPQFLISFYEKMQSDKGSIPDRFSAQQFSDYHSELNMSSLELGDSALYFCASSFGTDYGYTFGSGTRLTVV.

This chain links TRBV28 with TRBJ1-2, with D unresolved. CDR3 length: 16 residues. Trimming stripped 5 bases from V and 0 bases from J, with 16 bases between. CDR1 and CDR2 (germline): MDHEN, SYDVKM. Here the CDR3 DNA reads TGTGCCAGCAGTCCACACCAGAATGCTCCTAACTATGGCTACACCTTC. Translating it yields CASSPHQNAPNYGYTF.

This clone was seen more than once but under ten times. This CDR3 reads CASSFQGRNTEAFF. CDR3 DNA sequence: TGTGCCAGCAGCTTTCAGGGCCGAAACACTGAAGCTTTCTTT. This sequence joins TRBV7-9 and TRBJ1-1, with a weak D call TRBD1 (5 bases). Germline CDR1 reads SEHNR; CDR2 reads FQNEAQ (reference sequence). The CDR3 sequence is 14 residues long. Trimming pared 3 bases from V and 2 bases from J, leaving 10 bases between.

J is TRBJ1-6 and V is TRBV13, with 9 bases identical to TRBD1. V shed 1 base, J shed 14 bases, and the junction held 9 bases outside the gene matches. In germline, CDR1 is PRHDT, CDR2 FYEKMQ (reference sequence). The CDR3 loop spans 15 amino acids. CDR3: CASSLAGQGMFALHF. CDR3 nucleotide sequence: TGTGCCAGCAGCTTAGCAGGACAGGGGATGTTCGCCCTCCACTTT. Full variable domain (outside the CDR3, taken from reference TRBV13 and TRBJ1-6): AAGVIQSPRHLIKEKRETATLKCYPIPRHDTVYWYQQGPGQDPQFLISFYEKMQSDKGSIPDRFSAQQFSDYHSELNMSSLELGDSALYFCASSLAGQGMFALHFGNGTRLTVT.

CDR3 region: CASSSQPGQNYEQYF. The CDR3 nucleotides are TGTGCCAGCAGCTCACAACCGGGACAGAACTACGAGCAGTACTTC. The chain joins TRBV5-4 to TRBJ2-7, with 7 bases identical to TRBD1. The ends lost 3 bases at V and 3 bases at J; junction bases unmatched: 9. Germline V lookup: CDR1 SGHNT, CDR2 YYREEE (reference sequence). The CDR3 is made up of 15 amino acids.

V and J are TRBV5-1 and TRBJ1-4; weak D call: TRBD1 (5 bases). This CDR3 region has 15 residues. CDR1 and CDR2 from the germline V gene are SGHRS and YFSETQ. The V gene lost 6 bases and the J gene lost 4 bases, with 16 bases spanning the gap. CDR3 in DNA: TGCGCCAGCACCGATATAGGCAGGGATAATGAAAAACTGTTTTTT. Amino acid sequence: CASTDIGRDNEKLFF.

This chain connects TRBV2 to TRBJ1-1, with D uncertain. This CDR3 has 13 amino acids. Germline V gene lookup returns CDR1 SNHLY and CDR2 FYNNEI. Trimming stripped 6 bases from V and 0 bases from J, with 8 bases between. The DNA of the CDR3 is TGTGCCAGCAGAACAGCCTTGAACACTGAAGCTTTCTTT. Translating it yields CASRTALNTEAFF.

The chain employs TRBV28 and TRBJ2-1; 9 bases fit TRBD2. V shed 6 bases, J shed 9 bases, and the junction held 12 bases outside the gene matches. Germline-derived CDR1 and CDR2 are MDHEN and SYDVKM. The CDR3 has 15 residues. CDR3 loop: CASSTWGGRAGEQFF. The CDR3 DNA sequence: TGTGCCAGCAGCACATGGGGCGGGAGGGCAGGTGAGCAGTTCTTC.

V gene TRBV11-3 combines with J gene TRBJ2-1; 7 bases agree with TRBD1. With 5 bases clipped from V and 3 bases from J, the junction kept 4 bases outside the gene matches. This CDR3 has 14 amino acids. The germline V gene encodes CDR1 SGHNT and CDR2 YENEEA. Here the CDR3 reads CASSPGQDYNEQFF. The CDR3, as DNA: TGTGCCAGCAGCCCTGGACAGGACTACAATGAGCAGTTCTTC. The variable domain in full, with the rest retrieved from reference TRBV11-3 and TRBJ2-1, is EAGVVQSPRYKIIEKKQPVAFWCNPISGHNTLYWYLQNLGQGPELLIRYENEEAVDDSQLPKDRFSAERLKGVDSTLKIQPAELGDSAVYLCASSPGQDYNEQFFGPGTRLTVL.

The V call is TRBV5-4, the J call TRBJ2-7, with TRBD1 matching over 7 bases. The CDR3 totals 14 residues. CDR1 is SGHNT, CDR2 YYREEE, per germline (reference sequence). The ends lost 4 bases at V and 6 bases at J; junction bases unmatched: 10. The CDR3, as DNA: TGTGCCAGCAGCATACAGACAGGGCGCCGCGAGCAGTACTTC. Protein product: CASSIQTGRREQYF. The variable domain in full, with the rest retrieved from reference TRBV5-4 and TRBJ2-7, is ETGVTQSPTHLIKTRGQQVTLRCSSQSGHNTVSWYQQALGQGPQFIFQYYREEENGRGNFPPRFSGLQFPNYSSELNVNALELDDSALYLCASSIQTGRREQYFGPGTRLTVT.

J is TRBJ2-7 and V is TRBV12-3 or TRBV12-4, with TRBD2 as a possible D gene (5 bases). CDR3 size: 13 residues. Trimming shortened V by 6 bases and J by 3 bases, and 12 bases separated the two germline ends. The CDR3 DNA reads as TGTGCCAGCAGACGAGGGTTGGGCTACGAGCAGTACTTC. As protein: CASRRGLGYEQYF.

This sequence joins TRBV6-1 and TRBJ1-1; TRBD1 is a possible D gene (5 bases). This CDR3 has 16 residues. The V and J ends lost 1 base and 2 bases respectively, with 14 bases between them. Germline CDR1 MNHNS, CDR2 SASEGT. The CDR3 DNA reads TGTGCCAGCAGTGAAGTCGTAGCAGGGCTAAACACTGAAGCTTTCTTT. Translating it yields CASSEVVAGLNTEAFF.

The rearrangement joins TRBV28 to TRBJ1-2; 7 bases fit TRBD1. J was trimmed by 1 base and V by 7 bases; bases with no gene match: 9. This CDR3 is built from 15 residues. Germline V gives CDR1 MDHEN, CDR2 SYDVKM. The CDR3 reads CASKLTGTYNYGYTF. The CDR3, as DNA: TGTGCCAGCAAACTGACAGGGACCTATAACTATGGCTACACCTTC.

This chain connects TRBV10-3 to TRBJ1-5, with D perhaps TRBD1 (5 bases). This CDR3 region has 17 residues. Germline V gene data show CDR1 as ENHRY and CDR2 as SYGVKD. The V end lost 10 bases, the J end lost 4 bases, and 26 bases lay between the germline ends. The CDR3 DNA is TGTGCCAGCCGCCAGGGCGTCCCCGGGGATGATAATCAGCCCCAGCATTTT. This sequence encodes CASRQGVPGDDNQPQHF.

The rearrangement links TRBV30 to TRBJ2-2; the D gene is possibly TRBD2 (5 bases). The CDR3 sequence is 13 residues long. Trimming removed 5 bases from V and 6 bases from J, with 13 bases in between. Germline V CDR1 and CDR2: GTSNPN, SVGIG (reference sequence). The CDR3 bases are TGTGCCTGGGCCGCGGGCCTTTCCGGGGAGCTGTTTTTT. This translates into CAWAAGLSGELFF.

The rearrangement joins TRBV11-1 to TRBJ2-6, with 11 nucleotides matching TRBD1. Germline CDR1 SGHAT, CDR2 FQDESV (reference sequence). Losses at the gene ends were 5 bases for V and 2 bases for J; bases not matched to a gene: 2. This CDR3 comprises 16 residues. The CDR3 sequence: CASSPGQGAGANVLTF. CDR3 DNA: TGTGCCAGCAGCCCGGGACAGGGGGCTGGGGCCAACGTCCTGACTTTC.

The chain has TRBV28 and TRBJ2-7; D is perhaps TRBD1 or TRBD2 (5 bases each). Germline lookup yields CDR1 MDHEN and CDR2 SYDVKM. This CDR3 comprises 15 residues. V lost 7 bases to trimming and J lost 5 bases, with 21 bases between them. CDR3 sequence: CASTPPGRVVHEQYF. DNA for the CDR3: TGTGCCAGCACCCCTCCGGGACGGGTCGTCCACGAGCAGTACTTC.

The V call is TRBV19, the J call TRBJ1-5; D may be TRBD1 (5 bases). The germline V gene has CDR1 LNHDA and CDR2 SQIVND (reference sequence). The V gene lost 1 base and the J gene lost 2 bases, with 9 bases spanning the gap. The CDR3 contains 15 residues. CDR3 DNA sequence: TGTGCCAGTAGTATAGGAGGGGATCGCAATCAGCCCCAGCATTTT. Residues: CASSIGGDRNQPQHF.

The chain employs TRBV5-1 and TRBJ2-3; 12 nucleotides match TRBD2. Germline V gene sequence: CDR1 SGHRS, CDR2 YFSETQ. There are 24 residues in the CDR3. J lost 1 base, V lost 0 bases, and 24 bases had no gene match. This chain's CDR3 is CASSLVGWTSGASATSSGTDTQYF. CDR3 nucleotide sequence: TGCGCCAGCAGCTTGGTAGGATGGACTAGCGGGGCCTCGGCAACATCGTCTGGCACAGATACGCAGTATTTT.

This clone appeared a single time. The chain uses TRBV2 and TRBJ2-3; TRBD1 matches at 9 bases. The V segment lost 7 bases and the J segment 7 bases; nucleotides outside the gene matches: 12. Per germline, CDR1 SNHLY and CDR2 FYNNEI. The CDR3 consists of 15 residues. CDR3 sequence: CASITLDRGTNTQYF. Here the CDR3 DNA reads TGTGCCAGCATTACCCTGGACAGGGGTACAAATACGCAGTATTTT. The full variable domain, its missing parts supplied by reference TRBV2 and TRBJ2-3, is EPEVTQTPSHQVTQMGQEVILRCVPISNHLYFYWYRQILGQKVEFLVSFYNNEISEKSEIFDDQFSVERPDGSNFTLKIRSTKLEDSAMYFCASITLDRGTNTQYFGPGTRLTVL.

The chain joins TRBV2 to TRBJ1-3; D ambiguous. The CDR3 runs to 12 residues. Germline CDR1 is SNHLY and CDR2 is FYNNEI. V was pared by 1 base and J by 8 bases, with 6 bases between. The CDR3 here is CASSEGRYTIYF. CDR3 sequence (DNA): TGTGCCAGCAGTGAAGGGAGATACACCATATATTTT.

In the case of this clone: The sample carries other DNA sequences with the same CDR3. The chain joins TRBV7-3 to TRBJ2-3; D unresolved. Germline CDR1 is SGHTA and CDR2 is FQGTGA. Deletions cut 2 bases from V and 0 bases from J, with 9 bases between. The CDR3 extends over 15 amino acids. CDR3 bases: TGTGCCAGCAGCTTATTGGGCGGTAGCACAGATACGCAGTATTTT. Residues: CASSLLGGSTDTQYF.

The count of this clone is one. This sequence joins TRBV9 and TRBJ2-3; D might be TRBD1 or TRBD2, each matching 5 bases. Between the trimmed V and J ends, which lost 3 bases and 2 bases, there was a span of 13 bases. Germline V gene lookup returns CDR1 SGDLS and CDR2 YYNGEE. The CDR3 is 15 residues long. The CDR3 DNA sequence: TGTGCCAGCAGCGGCCGGGACGGAGACACAGATACGCAGTATTTT. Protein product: CASSGRDGDTDTQYF.

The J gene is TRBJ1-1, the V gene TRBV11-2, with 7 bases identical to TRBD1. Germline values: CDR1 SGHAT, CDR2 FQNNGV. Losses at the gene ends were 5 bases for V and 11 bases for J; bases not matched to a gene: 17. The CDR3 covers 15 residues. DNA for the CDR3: TGTGCCAGCAGCATTACAGGGGCCACTTCAGAGTCCGCTTTCTTT. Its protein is CASSITGATSESAFF.

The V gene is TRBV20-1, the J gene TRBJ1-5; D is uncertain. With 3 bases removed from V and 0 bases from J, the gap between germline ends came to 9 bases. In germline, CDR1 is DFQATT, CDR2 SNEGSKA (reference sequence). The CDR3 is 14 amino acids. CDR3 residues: CSASRGYSNQPQHF. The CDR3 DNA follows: TGCAGTGCTAGTCGAGGGTATAGCAATCAGCCCCAGCATTTT.

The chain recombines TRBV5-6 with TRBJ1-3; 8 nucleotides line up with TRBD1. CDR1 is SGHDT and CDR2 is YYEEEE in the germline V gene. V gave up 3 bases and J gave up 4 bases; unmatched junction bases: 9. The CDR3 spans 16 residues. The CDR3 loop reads CASSYVDRAEGNTIYF. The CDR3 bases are TGTGCCAGCAGCTATGTGGACAGGGCGGAAGGAAACACCATATATTTT.